Included here is one T cell receptor beta chain sequence, with context. Its antigen target is currently unknown. Within one base of it there is no much larger clone, and no base qualities were kept. The donors were included in the validation cohort of some 110 subjects, a group kept apart from the roughly 730-subject first cohort. The data stem from a study of cytomegalovirus exposure and HLA in healthy donors (TCRdb year 2017). For the wider study: According to a later analysis, one platform produced both the 110 or so validation repertoires and the 666 repertoires of the first cohort. To predict cytomegalovirus infection status, the study combined high-throughput TCR immunosequencing, statistical association of individual TCRs with disease status, and machine learning. The aim of the study was to test whether cataloging public T cell receptors could identify signatures of past pathogen exposure. In addition to the first cohort of roughly 700 subjects, a separate validation cohort of 130 or so different subjects was used. The paper as a whole reports these results and caveats: In vitro tests confirmed that a few of the cytomegalovirus-associated TCR beta chains recognize cytomegalovirus antigens. The classifier was reported to diagnose cytomegalovirus status with high specificity and sensitivity in both the original and validation cohorts. Across donors, most TCR sequences were observed very rarely, whereas some public TCRs were present in many individuals. In the study, approximately 160 TCR beta chains were listed as associated with cytomegalovirus. The validation cohort had no HLA typing available for a later analysis, so co-occurrence within that cohort was assessed over all 120 or so repertoires. Subsequent analysis determined that TCRs grouped into clusters in the first cohort also showed a tendency toward co-occurrence across the 120 or so validation repertoires, and 90% to 95% of cluster scores exceeded 0. The authors suggested that the approach could potentially be extended to other disease states and immunological phenotypes.

CDR1 and CDR2, per the germline V gene, are SGHRS and YFSETQ. Cut back by 2 bases and 8 bases, the V and J ends lie 19 bases apart. There are 16 amino acids in the CDR3, from cysteine to phenylalanine inclusive. Only the CDR3 part of the read is kept: 48 bases, read in frame from the first base. The method was the immunoSEQ multiplex PCR assay. As for the original processing: A statistical classification framework was built to diagnose cytomegalovirus status from the catalog of TCR beta chain sequences. This immuneACCESS table, as held by TCRdb, lists in-frame sequences with V and J called but not all clones. Of the missing ones, under half trace to an unresolved V gene in checked studies; the others have no known cause. V and J calls and clone size come straight from that table; D and trimming were deduced from the DNA. A total of approximately 160,000 clones appear in this sample, about 96% of them only once. The ten largest clones represent more than 0.7% of the sample.

The chain is made from TRBV5-1 and TRBJ2-2, and TRBD1 may be the D gene, going by 7 matching bases. The sequencing sample was made of PBMCs. The TCR comes from a woman younger than 30 in good health and CMV-seronegative. The base sequence is TGCGCCAGCAGCTTCATACAGGGGACTTCGCTAGGGGAGCTGTTTTTT. It translates to CASSFIQGTSLGELFF.